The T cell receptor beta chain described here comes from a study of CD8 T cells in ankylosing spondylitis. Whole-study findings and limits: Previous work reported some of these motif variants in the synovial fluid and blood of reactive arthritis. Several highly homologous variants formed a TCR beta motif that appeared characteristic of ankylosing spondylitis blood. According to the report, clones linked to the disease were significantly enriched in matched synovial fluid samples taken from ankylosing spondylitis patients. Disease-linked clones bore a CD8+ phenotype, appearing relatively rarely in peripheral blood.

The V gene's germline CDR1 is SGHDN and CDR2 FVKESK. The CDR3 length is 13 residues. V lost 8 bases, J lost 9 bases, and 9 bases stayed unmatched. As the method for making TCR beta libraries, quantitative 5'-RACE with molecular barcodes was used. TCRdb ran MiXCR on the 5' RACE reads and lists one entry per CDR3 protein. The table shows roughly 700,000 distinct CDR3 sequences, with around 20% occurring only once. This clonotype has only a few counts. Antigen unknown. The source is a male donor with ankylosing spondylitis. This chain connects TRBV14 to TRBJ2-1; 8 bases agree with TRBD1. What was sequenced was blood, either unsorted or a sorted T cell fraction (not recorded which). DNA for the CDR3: TGTGCCAGCCGATGGACAGGGCTGCCTGAGCAGTTCTTC. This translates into CASRWTGLPEQFF.